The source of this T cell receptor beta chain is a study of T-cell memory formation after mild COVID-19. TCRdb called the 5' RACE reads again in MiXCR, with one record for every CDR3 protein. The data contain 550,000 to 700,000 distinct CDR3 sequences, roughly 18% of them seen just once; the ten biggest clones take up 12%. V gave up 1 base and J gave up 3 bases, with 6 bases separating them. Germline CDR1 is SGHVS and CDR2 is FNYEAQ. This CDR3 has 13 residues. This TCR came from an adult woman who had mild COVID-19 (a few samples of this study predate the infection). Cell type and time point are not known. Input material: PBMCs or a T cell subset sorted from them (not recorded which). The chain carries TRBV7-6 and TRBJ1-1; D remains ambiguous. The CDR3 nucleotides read TGTGCCAGCAGCTTAGAGACACACACTGAAGCTTTCTTT. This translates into CASSLETHTEAFF.